This note documents a single T cell receptor beta chain sequence. Its antigen is as yet unknown. This table comes from immunoSEQ multiplex PCR, and its TCRdb copy is limited to in-frame clones, with some not included. The sample lists 200,000 to 250,000 clones; 80% to 90% were seen once. The germline V gene encodes CDR1 WNHNN and CDR2 SYGVQD (reference sequence). The CDR3 has 14 residues. The V and J ends lost 1 base and 6 bases respectively, with 10 bases between them. The source of the sample is a study of cytomegalovirus exposure and HLA in healthy donors. General observations from the study: Cytomegalovirus-associated TCR beta chains were listed, numbering around 150.

Sequenced sample: PBMCs. This rearrangement joins TRBV10-1 to TRBJ2-1; D perhaps matches TRBD1 (6 bases). The receptor was derived from a man between 18 and 35 years old in good health and CMV-seronegative. Written as DNA, the CDR3 is TGCGCCAGCAGTGAGTTACTAGGGGGCAATGAGCAGTTCTTC. As protein: CASSELLGGNEQFF.